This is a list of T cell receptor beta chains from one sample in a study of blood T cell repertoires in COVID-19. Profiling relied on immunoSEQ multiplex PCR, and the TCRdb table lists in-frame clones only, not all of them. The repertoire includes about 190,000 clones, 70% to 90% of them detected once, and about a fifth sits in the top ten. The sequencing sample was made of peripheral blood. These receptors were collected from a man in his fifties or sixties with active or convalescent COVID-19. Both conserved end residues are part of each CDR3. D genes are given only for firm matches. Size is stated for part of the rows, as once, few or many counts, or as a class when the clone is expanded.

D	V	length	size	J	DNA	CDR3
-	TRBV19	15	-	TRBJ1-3	TGTGCCAGTAGTATCCGTCACAGCTCTGGAAACACCATATATTTT	CASSIRHSSGNTIYF
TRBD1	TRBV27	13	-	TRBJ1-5	TGTGCCAGCAGTAAGACAGGGGATCAGCCCCAGCATTTT	CASSKTGDQPQHF
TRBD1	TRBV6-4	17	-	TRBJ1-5	TGTGCCAGCAGTGACTCGCGCGGCGACAGGGCTCAAGGGCCCCAGCATTTT	CASSDSRGDRAQGPQHF
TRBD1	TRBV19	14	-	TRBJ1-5	TGTGCCAGTACCACGACAGGGGCGGGTCAGCCCCAGCATTTT	CASTTTGAGQPQHF
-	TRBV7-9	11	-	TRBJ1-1	TGTGCCAGCAGCTCCTTTACTGAAGCTTTCTTT	CASSSFTEAFF
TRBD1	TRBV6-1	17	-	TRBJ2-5	TGTGCCAGCAGTGAAGCGTGGACAGGGGCTTCGAGCGAGACCCAGTACTTC	CASSEAWTGASSETQYF
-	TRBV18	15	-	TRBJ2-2	TGTGCCAGCTCACCGGTTGCGGCTAACACCGGGGAGCTGTTTTTT	CASSPVAANTGELFF
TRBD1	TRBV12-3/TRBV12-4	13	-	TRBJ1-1	TGTGCCAGCAGTGCTAACAGGGGGCTTGAAGCTTTCTTT	CASSANRGLEAFF
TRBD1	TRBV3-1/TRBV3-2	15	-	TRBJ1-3	TGTGCCAGCAGCCAAGACAGGGGGCAGGGAAACACCATATATTTT	CASSQDRGQGNTIYF
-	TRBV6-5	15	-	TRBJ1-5	TGTGCCAGCAGTCCGCTTAGTAGTAGCAATCAGCCCCAGCATTTT	CASSPLSSSNQPQHF
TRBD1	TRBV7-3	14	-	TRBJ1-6	TGTGCCAGCAGCTCGGGACAGGGGGCTTCACCCCTCCACTTT	CASSSGQGASPLHF
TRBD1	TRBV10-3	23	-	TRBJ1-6	TGTGCCATCAGTGAGTCTCGACAGGGGAAATATACAAACGTTAGCTCCTATAATTCACCCCTCCACTTT	CAISESRQGKYTNVSSYNSPLHF
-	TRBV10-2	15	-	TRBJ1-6	TGCGCCAGCAGTGACAGGGAAGATTATAATTCACCCCTCCACTTT	CASSDREDYNSPLHF
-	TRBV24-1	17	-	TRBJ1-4	TGTGCCACCAGTGATTTGCCGAGGACAGAACTTAATGAAAAACTGTTTTTT	CATSDLPRTELNEKLFF
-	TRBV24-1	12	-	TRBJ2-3	TGTGCCACCAGCCGCGGGCATGATACGCAGTATTTT	CATSRGHDTQYF
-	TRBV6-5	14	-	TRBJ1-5	TGTGCCAGCAGCCTTAAGGAGGGCGCTCAGCCCCAGCATTTT	CASSLKEGAQPQHF
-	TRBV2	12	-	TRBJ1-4	TGTGCCAGCAGTGAAACAGGCGAAAAACTGTTTTTT	CASSETGEKLFF
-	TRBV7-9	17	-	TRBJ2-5	TGTGCCAGCAGCTTCCCCCTCAGCGGTGGGTCGAGAGAGACCCAGTACTTC	CASSFPLSGGSRETQYF
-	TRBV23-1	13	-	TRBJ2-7	TGCGCCAGATTAGAGGGTATCGCCTACGAGCAGTACTTC	CARLEGIAYEQYF
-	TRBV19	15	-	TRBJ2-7	TGTGCCAGTAGTTTAGAGGGCCCAGGGCGGTACGAGCAGTACTTC	CASSLEGPGRYEQYF
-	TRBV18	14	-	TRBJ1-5	TGTGCCAGCTCACCACCTTCACAGAATCAGCCCCAGCATTTT	CASSPPSQNQPQHF
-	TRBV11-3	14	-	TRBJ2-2	TGTGCCAGCAGCTTAGATAGCGATCCCGGGGAGCTGTTTTTT	CASSLDSDPGELFF
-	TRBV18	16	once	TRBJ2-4	TGTGCCAGCTCACCATCCAGGGGTTTCGCCAAAAACATTCAGTACTTC	CASSPSRGFAKNIQYF
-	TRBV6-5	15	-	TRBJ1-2	TGTGCCAGCAGTCATACAGGGACCTATAACTATGGCTACACCTTC	CASSHTGTYNYGYTF
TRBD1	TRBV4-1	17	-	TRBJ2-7	TGCGCCAGCAGCCAACTCCGGGAAGGGGGCTATCCCTACGAGCAGTACTTC	CASSQLREGGYPYEQYF
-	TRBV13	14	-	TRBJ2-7	TGTGCCAGCAGCTTAGTCGGGGTCGGGGGAGAGCAGTACTTC	CASSLVGVGGEQYF
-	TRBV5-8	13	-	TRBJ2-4	TGTGCCAGCAGCTTGGCCCCGGAGGGAATTCAGTACTTC	CASSLAPEGIQYF
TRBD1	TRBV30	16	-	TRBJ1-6	TGTGCCTGGAGCCCCCGGGGACAGGGGGCGAATTCACCCCTCCACTTT	CAWSPRGQGANSPLHF
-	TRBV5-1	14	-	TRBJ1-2	TGCGCCAGCAGCTTCGCAGGGGCGGGCTATGGCTACACCTTC	CASSFAGAGYGYTF
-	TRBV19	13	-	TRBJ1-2	TGTGCCAGTAGTATACAGGACAGTCCGGACTACACCTTC	CASSIQDSPDYTF
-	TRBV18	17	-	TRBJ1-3	TGTGCCAGCTCACCACGGGGCTTGACAGTTTCTGGAAACACCATATATTTT	CASSPRGLTVSGNTIYF
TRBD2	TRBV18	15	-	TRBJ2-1	TGTGCCAGCTCATCTAGCGGGGGGGCCTACAATGAGCAGTTCTTC	CASSSSGGAYNEQFF
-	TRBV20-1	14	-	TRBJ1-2	TGCAGTGCTAGTGGACAGACTCCTAACTATGGCTACACCTTC	CSASGQTPNYGYTF
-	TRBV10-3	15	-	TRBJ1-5	TGTGCCATCAGTGAGTCACGGGCAGGGGATCAGCCCCAGCATTTT	CAISESRAGDQPQHF
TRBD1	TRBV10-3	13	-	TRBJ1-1	TGTGCCACAGGACAGGGGGAGAACACTGAAGCTTTCTTT	CATGQGENTEAFF
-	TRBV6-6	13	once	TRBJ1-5	TGTGCCAGCACTCTGGAGCAGAATCAGCCCCAGCATTTT	CASTLEQNQPQHF
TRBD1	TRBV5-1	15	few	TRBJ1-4	TGCGCCAGCAGCGGGGGACAGGGTCGCAATGAAAAACTGTTTTTT	CASSGGQGRNEKLFF
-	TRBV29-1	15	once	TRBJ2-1	TGCAGCGTGGGGGCCCAACTCGGGAAGTACAATGAGCAGTTCTTC	CSVGAQLGKYNEQFF
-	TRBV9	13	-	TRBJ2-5	TGTGCCAGCAGCGTAACACTAGAAGAGACCCAGTACTTC	CASSVTLEETQYF
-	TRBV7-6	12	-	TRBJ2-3	TGTGCCAGCAGCCCTCTAGAGGATACGCAGTATTTT	CASSPLEDTQYF
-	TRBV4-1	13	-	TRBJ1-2	TGCGCCAGCAGCCAGCGGGAAGACTATGGCTACACCTTC	CASSQREDYGYTF
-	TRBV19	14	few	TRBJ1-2	TGTGCCAGTAGTTCCGGAGACGCTAACTATGGCTACACCTTC	CASSSGDANYGYTF
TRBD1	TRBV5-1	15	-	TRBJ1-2	TGCGCCAGCAGCTGGAGCCCGGACAGGGGCCATGGCTACACCTTC	CASSWSPDRGHGYTF
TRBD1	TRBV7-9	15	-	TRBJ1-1	TGTGCCAGCAGCTTATGGACAGGGGATGAAACTGAAGCTTTCTTT	CASSLWTGDETEAFF
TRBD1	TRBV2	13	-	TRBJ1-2	TGTGCCAGCAGTGACGTCAACAGGGGTGGCTACACCTTC	CASSDVNRGGYTF
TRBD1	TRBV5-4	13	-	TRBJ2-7	TGTGCCACGACCGGCCAGGGGGCAAGGGAGCAGTACTTC	CATTGQGAREQYF
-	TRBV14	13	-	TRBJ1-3	TGTGCCAGCAGCCTCGTTTCCCGGGACACCATATATTTT	CASSLVSRDTIYF
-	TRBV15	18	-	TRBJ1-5	TGTGCCACCAGCAGAGATCTCTCAGGGAAGAATGGCAATCAGCCCCAGCATTTT	CATSRDLSGKNGNQPQHF
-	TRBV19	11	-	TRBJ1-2	TGTGCCAGTAGTCACAGGACCTTTTACACCTTC	CASSHRTFYTF
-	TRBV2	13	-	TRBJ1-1	TGTGCCAGCAGGGACCGGGAAAACACTGAAGCTTTCTTT	CASRDRENTEAFF
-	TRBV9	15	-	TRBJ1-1	TGTGCCAGCAGCCCCATGGCAGGTTGGAACACTGAAGCTTTCTTT	CASSPMAGWNTEAFF
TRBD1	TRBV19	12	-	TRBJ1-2	TGTGCCGTCTCGGGACAGTCCTATGGCTACACCTTC	CAVSGQSYGYTF
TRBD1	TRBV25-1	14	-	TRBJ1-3	TGTGCCAGCAGGGACAGGGGTTCATTAAACACCATATATTTT	CASRDRGSLNTIYF